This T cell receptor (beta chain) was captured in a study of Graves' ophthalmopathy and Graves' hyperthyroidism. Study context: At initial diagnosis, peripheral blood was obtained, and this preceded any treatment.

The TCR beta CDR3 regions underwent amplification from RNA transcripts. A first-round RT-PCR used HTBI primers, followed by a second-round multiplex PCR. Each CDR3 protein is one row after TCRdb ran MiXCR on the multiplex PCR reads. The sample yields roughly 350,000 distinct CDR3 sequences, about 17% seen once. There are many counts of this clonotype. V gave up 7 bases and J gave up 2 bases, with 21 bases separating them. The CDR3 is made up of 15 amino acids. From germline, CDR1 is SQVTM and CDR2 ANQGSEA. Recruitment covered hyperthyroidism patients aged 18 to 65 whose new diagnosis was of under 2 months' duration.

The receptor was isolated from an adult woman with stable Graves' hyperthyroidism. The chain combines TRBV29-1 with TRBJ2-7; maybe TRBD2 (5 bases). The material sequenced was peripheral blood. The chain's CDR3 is CSAELLSGQTYEQYF. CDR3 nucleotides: TGCAGCGCCGAGCTTCTCAGCGGCCAAACCTACGAGCAGTACTTC.